The subject of this entry is one T cell receptor beta chain. The antigen is not known. Looked up from germline, CDR1 is LNHDA and CDR2 is SQIVND (reference sequence). The V end lost 2 bases, the J end lost 4 bases, and 14 bases lay between the germline ends. The CDR3 covers 15 residues. This entry is derived from a study of cytomegalovirus exposure and HLA in healthy donors. Study conclusions and caveats: Indistinguishable V segments, including TRBV6-2 and TRBV6-3, were excluded.

The PCR made use of 60 Vbeta and 13 Jbeta primers. Profiled with immunoSEQ multiplex PCR; TCRdb holds only in-frame clones, not every one. Of about 150,000 clones in the sample, roughly 83% were seen once. The receptor comes from a man aged 25-45 years in good health and CMV-seropositive. The material sequenced was PBMCs. V and J are TRBV19 and TRBJ1-2, with no clear D. CDR3 region: CASSIQWTGGYGYTF. The CDR3 DNA sequence: TGTGCCAGTAGTATACAATGGACGGGAGGCTATGGCTACACCTTC.